The next 2 T cell receptor beta chains were all read from a single sample in a study of radiation and T cells in renal cell carcinoma. The repertoire was sequenced with immunoSEQ multiplex PCR; TCRdb's copy has only in-frame clones and lacks some. The sample carries about 91,000 clones, roughly four fifths recorded once. Time point: baseline pretreatment blood. Treatment given: 15 Gy SBRT to primary tumor, nephrectomy 4 weeks later. Sequencing was performed on blood, taken from a patient whose treatment included radiotherapy and nephrectomy. The receptors here all came from a man in his fifties or sixties with renal cell carcinoma.

The V and J genes are TRBV10-3 and TRBJ2-7; 10 positions agree with TRBD2. Trimming removed 2 bases from V and 9 bases from J; junction bases left unmatched: 16. Germline V lookup: CDR1 ENHRY, CDR2 SYGVKD. The CDR3 covers 17 residues. The DNA of the CDR3 is TGTGCCATCAGTGAGCCCCTTGGGGAGACCCTAGCGGGAGTGCAGTACTTC. It translates to CAISEPLGETLAGVQYF.

The chain links TRBV30 to TRBJ1-3; D not certain. V lost 5 bases, J lost 1 base, and 9 bases lay in between. Germline assignment: CDR1 GTSNPN and CDR2 SVGIG (reference sequence). The CDR3 contains 13 residues. DNA of the CDR3: TGTGCCTGGGCCGGAGGGTCTGGAAACACCATATATTTT. It yields the protein CAWAGGSGNTIYF. The whole variable domain, remainder taken from reference TRBV30 and TRBJ1-3, is SQTIHQWPATLVQPVGSPLSLECTVEGTSNPNLYWYRQAAGRGLQLLFYSVGIGQISSEVPQNLSASRPQDRQFILSSKKLLLSDSGFYLCAWAGGSGNTIYFGEGSWLTVV.